A selection of T cell receptor beta chains follows, all from one sample in a study of cytomegalovirus exposure and HLA in healthy donors. The data were produced by immunoSEQ multiplex PCR, yet TCRdb's version contains in-frame clones alone and is incomplete. The table includes a few hundred thousand clones, about 66% detected once. The specimen sequenced was PBMCs. The receptors derive from a female donor in good health and CMV-seronegative. The CDR3 runs from the conserved cysteine through the conserved F or W. Each record gives: J gene, clone size, CDR3 length, V gene, D gene, CDR3 protein, CDR3 DNA. The D gene is left open where the match is weak. Part of the rows lack a size; the others show once, few, many or a class for expanded clones.

J: TRBJ2-1; size: NA; length: 14; V: TRBV6-1; D: TRBD2; CDR3: CASRLAGGGNEQFF; DNA: TGTGCCAGCAGATTAGCGGGAGGAGGTAATGAGCAGTTCTTC
J: TRBJ2-5; size: few; length: 11; V: TRBV20-1; D: NA; CDR3: CSEELQETQYF; DNA: TGCAGTGAGGAGCTCCAAGAGACCCAGTACTTC
J: TRBJ2-6; size: NA; length: 17; V: TRBV25-1; D: NA; CDR3: CASSEYGGSSGANVLTF; DNA: TGTGCCAGCAGTGAATATGGGGGGAGCTCTGGGGCCAACGTCCTGACTTTC
J: TRBJ1-1; size: NA; length: 14; V: TRBV6-5; D: NA; CDR3: CASSYSRGDTEAFF; DNA: TGTGCCAGCAGTTACTCTCGCGGAGACACTGAAGCTTTCTTT
J: TRBJ1-3; size: NA; length: 12; V: TRBV19; D: NA; CDR3: CASSLQGNTIYF; DNA: TGTGCCAGTAGTTTACAAGGAAACACCATATATTTT
J: TRBJ1-5; size: NA; length: 17; V: TRBV28; D: NA; CDR3: CASSLPPRVTGNQPQHF; DNA: TGTGCCAGCAGTTTGCCCCCTCGGGTAACTGGCAATCAGCCCCAGCATTTT
J: TRBJ2-7; size: once; length: 11; V: TRBV28; D: NA; CDR3: CASSFEGAKYF; DNA: TGTGCCAGCAGTTTTGAAGGGGCAAAGTACTTC
J: TRBJ2-1; size: few; length: 13; V: TRBV7-2; D: NA; CDR3: CASSFSSYNEQFF; DNA: TGTGCCAGCAGCTTCAGCTCCTACAATGAGCAGTTCTTC
J: TRBJ1-1; size: few; length: 17; V: TRBV5-5; D: NA; CDR3: CASSLLFTRGRNTEAFF; DNA: TGTGCCAGCAGCTTGCTCTTTACCAGGGGACGGAACACTGAAGCTTTCTTT
J: TRBJ2-7; size: NA; length: 13; V: TRBV28; D: NA; CDR3: CASSDSPYYEQYF; DNA: TGTGCCAGCAGTGACAGTCCCTACTACGAGCAGTACTTC
J: TRBJ2-5; size: once; length: 14; V: TRBV5-1; D: TRBD1; CDR3: CATQFSGGMETQYF; DNA: TGCGCCACTCAATTTTCAGGGGGAATGGAGACCCAGTACTTC
J: TRBJ2-2; size: NA; length: 15; V: TRBV2; D: TRBD1; CDR3: CASIPGDRGTGELFF; DNA: TGTGCCAGCATCCCTGGGGACAGGGGAACCGGGGAGCTGTTTTTT
J: TRBJ2-7; size: NA; length: 15; V: TRBV6-5; D: NA; CDR3: CATQTLRTQRLEQYF; DNA: TGTGCCACACAGACCCTTCGGACTCAAAGGCTCGAGCAGTACTTC
J: TRBJ2-3; size: NA; length: 19; V: TRBV4-1; D: TRBD2; CDR3: CASSPTGTSGRAGGDTQYF; DNA: TGCGCCAGCAGTCCTACCGGGACTAGCGGGAGGGCCGGGGGAGATACGCAGTATTTT
J: TRBJ1-1; size: NA; length: 14; V: TRBV18; D: NA; CDR3: CASSPRAENTEAFF; DNA: TGTGCCAGCTCACCACGGGCAGAGAACACTGAAGCTTTCTTT
J: TRBJ1-4; size: few; length: 9; V: TRBV6-6; D: NA; CDR3: CAIPGKLFF; DNA: TGTGCCATCCCCGGAAAACTGTTTTTT
J: TRBJ2-7; size: few; length: 15; V: TRBV11-3; D: TRBD2; CDR3: CASSRGTSPTYEQYF; DNA: TGTGCCAGCAGCCGCGGGACTAGCCCAACATACGAGCAGTACTTC
J: TRBJ2-1; size: NA; length: 14; V: TRBV9; D: TRBD2; CDR3: CASSVELADNEQFF; DNA: TGTGCCAGCAGCGTAGAACTAGCGGACAATGAGCAGTTCTTC
J: TRBJ2-5; size: NA; length: 14; V: TRBV6-1; D: TRBD1; CDR3: CASSRTGGRETQYF; DNA: TGTGCCAGCAGCCGGACAGGGGGCAGGGAGACCCAGTACTTC
J: TRBJ1-1; size: NA; length: 14; V: TRBV5-6; D: NA; CDR3: CASRGAGMNTEAFF; DNA: TGTGCCAGCAGGGGGGCAGGCATGAACACTGAAGCTTTCTTT
J: TRBJ2-7; size: NA; length: 13; V: TRBV10-1; D: TRBD1; CDR3: CASSGQGYYEQYF; DNA: TGCGCCAGCAGTGGACAGGGTTACTACGAGCAGTACTTC
J: TRBJ2-7; size: NA; length: 17; V: TRBV4-1; D: NA; CDR3: CASSQEGTGPPWDEQYF; DNA: TGCGCCAGCAGCCAAGAGGGAACAGGGCCCCCTTGGGACGAGCAGTACTTC